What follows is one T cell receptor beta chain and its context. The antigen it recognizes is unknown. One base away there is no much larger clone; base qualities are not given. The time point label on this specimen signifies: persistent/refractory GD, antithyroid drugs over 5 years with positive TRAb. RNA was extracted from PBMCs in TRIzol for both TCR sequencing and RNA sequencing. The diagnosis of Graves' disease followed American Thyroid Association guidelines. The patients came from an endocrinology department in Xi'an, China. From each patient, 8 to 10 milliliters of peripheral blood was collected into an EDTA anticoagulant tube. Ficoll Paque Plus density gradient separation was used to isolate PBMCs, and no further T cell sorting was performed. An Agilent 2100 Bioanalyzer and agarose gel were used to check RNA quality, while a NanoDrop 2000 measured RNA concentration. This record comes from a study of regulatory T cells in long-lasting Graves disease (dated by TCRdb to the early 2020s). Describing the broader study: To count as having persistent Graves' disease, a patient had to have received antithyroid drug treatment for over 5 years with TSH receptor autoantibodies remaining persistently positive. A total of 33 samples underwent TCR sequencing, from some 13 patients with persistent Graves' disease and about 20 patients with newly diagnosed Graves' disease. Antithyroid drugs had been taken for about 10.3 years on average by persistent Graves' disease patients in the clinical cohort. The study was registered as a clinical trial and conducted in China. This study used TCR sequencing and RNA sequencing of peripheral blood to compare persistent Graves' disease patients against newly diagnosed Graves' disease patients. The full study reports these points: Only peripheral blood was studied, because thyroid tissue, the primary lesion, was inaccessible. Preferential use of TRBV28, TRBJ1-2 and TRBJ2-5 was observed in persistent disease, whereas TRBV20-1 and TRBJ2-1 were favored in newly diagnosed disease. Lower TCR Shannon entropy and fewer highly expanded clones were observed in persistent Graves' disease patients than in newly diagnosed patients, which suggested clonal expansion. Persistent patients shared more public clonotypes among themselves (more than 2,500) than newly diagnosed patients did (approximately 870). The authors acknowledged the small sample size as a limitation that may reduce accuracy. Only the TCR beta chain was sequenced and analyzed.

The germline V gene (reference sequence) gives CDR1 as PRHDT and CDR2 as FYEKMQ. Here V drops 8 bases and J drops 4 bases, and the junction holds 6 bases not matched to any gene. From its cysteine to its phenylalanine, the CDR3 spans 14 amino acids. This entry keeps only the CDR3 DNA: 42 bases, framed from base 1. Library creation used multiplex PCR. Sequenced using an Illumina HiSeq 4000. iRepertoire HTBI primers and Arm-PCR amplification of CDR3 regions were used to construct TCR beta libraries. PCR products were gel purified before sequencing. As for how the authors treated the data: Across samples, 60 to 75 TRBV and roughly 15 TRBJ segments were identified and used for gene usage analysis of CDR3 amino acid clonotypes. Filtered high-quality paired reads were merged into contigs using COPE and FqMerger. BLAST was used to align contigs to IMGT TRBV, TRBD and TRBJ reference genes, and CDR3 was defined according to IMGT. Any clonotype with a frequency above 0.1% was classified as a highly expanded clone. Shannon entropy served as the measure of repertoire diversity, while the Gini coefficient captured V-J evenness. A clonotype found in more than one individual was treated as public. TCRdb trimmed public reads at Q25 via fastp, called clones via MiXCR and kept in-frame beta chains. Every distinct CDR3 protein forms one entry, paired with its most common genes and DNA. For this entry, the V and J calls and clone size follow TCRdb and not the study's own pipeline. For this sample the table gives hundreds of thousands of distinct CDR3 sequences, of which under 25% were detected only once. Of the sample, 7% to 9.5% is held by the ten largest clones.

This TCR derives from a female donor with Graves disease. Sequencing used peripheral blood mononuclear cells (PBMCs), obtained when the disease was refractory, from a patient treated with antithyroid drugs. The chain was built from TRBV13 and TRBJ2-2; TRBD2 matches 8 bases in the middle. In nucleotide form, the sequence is TGTGCCAGCCGGGTAGCGGGAACCACCGGGGAGCTGTTTTTT. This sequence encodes CASRVAGTTGELFF.